The clone carrying this T cell receptor (beta chain) turned up a few times. Antigen unknown. This entry belongs to a study of vaccination and CD4 T cells after COVID-19. Study at large: Each participant underwent a two-dose regimen of either the BNT162b2 or the mRNA-1273 vaccine. Overlapping SARS-CoV-2, HCoV-NL63, HCoV-OC43 and HCoV-229E spike peptides were used to stimulate cells. Broader study findings: Convalescent participants were relatively few, and none had early post-infection timepoints studied.

The treatment was: roughly 10-day PBMC culture with coronavirus spike peptide pools or control peptides (ViraFEST assay). ViraFEST used peptide pools to expand antigen-specific T cells, then sequenced TCRs. Cultured CD4+ T cell DNA was sequenced using the Oncomine TCR Beta short-read assay. One entry per CDR3 protein results from TCRdb running MiXCR on the PCR reads. The top ten clones hold about 17% of a sample with more than 25,000 distinct CDR3 sequences, approximately 66% of them seen once. V shed 6 bases, J shed 5 bases, and the junction held 7 bases outside the gene matches. This CDR3 comprises 14 residues.

The J gene is TRBJ1-5, the V gene TRBV12-3 or TRBV12-4, with 7 bases that match TRBD1. The sample here was CD4+ T cells from blood, cultured in vitro, taken after SARS-CoV-2 vaccination. The receptor's source is a human donor who received a COVID-19 vaccine. The CDR3 bases are TGTGCCAGCAGCCTACAGGGGATCGATCAGCCCCAGCATTTT. Its translation is CASSLQGIDQPQHF.